Listed here is a single TCR beta chain. Its antigen is unidentified. The CDR3 sequence is 13 residues long. The germline CDR1 and CDR2 sequences are MNHNY and SVGAGI (reference sequence). The data derive from a study of CXCR3-negative and CXCR3-positive naive CD8 T cells. Study as a whole: For each library, about 1.5 +/- 0.3 million TRB reads were obtained, about 135 million in total.

UMI labels and 5' RACE were used to prepare the TRB cDNA libraries. TCRdb reprocessed the 5' RACE reads; each CDR3 protein has one entry and no DNA is given. The sample includes about 48,000 distinct CDR3 sequences. Sorts that each held over 250,000 cells were run in triplicate for every CD8+ T cell subset. Study results and limitations: Memory CD8+ cells showed much lower diversity, while both naive subsets were comparably high. Memory cells differed in TRBV-TRBJ usage, but naive CXCR3-negative and CXCR3-positive cells had similar usage.

The source of this sequence is a human donor in good health. Some clones in this sample may be carry-over from other donors' samples. Sequencing input: memory CD8+ T cells from blood. The chain is built from TRBV6-6 and TRBJ1-1. The CDR3 here is CASTHTVNTEAFF.